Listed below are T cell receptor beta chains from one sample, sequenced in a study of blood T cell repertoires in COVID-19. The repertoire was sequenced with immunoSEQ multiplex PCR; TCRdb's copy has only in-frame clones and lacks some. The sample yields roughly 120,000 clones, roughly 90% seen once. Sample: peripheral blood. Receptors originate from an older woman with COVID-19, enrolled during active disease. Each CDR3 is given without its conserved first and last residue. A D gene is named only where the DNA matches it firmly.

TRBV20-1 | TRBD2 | SGLAEETQY
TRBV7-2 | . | ASSQFQGDNYGYT
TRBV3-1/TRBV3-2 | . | ASSHWDTIEQY
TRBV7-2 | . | ASSLSQGIEKLF
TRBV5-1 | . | ASSLVGQTRGYT
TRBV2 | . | ASSLYSRNEKLF
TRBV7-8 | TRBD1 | ASSPGTGIGQPQH
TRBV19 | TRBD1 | ASRGQVSSYEQY
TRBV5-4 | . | ASSFYGGQPQH
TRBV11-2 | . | AGNRGTSTDTQY
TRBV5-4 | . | ASSSAIGAGGYGYT
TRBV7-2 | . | ASKGLRNTEAF
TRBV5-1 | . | ASSLDGGVNTGELF
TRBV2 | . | ASSVLDRFNQPQH
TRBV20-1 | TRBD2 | SASKTSGNEQF